This T cell receptor (beta chain) derives from a study of blood T cell repertoires in COVID-19. Method: immunoSEQ multiplex PCR; TCRdb's copy keeps in-frame clones and lacks some. The sample has roughly 140,000 clones; 88% are singletons. Germline loops: CDR1 SGDLS, CDR2 YYNGEE. V was clipped by 0 bases and J by 3 bases, with 12 bases between them. The CDR3 is 15 residues long. This chain links TRBV9 with TRBJ1-1, with D tentatively TRBD1 (5 bases). The sequence came from a woman aged 45-59 years with acute or convalescent COVID-19. The specimen was peripheral blood. The CDR3 reads CASSVGPGLDTEAFF. The CDR3 nucleotides read TGTGCCAGCAGCGTAGGTCCAGGGTTGGACACTGAAGCTTTCTTT.